This note documents a single T cell receptor (beta chain) sequence. Its antigen is not identified. The method was immunoSEQ multiplex PCR; TCRdb's version includes in-frame clones alone and lacks a portion of them. The data show 2.3 million or so clones, 85% to 95% seen once. This entry belongs to a study of shared clonotypes between healthy human individuals. Study summary: Plates per donor: three CD4 naive, three CD4 memory, two CD8 naive, one CD8 memory. Study-level points and caveats: What limited the represented genetic and exposure-history diversity was the small number of donors.

It was into CD45RA+ naive and CD45RA-negative memory subsets that the CD4+ cells were split. This TCR derives from a man aged 18 to 29 in good health. Some clones in this sample may be carry-over from other donors' samples. Sequencing input: naive CD4+ T cells from PBMCs. Subset specified: CD45RA+ positively selected.

The CDR3 region has the DNA TGTGCCAGCTACCCCGACAGGGAAGTGGAGCTGTTTTTT. It is translated as CASYPDREVELFF. This rearrangement joins TRBV27 to TRBJ2-2; 7 bases are shared with TRBD1. The CDR3 covers 13 residues. Losses at the gene ends were 8 bases for V and 10 bases for J; bases not matched to a gene: 10. The germline gives CDR1 MNHEY, CDR2 SMNVEV (reference sequence).